The 3 T cell receptor beta chains listed next were all sequenced from one sample in a study of blood T cell repertoires in COVID-19. Here immunoSEQ multiplex PCR was the method, and the copy in TCRdb shows in-frame clones only, minus some. The data show around 300,000 clones, about 87% seen once. Sequenced sample: PBMCs or T cells enriched from blood (not recorded which). Receptor source: a man aged 25-40 years who had recovered from COVID-19.

This CDR3 reads CASSPGDNYGYTF. DNA of the CDR3: TGTGCCAGCAGCCCAGGGGACAACTATGGCTACACCTTC. The V gene is TRBV3-1 (or the pseudogene TRBV3-2), the J gene TRBJ1-2, with D possibly matching TRBD1 (6 bases). This CDR3 region has 13 residues. The ends were cut back, 4 bases at V and 2 bases at J, with 8 bases in the middle. Germline V CDR1 and CDR2: LGHDT, YNNKEL (reference sequence).

V usage is TRBV4-1 and J usage is TRBJ2-1; the match to TRBD2 covers 12 bases. Germline CDR1 MGHRA, CDR2 YSYEKL. With V trimmed by 4 bases and J by 12 bases, 22 bases remained unmatched. This CDR3 region has 19 residues. The CDR3 DNA follows: TGCGCCAGCAGCCTTCTAGCGGGGGGGCCTTCTGGCACCATCGTGGTGCAGTTCTTC. As protein: CASSLLAGGPSGTIVVQFF.

The rearrangement links TRBV12-3 or TRBV12-4 to TRBJ2-7, with TRBD1 as a possible D gene (6 bases). This CDR3 has 12 amino acids. With 5 bases removed from V and 4 bases from J, the gap between germline ends came to 9 bases. The CDR3 sequence is CASSMGAYEQYF. The CDR3 DNA reads as TGTGCCAGCAGTATGGGGGCATACGAGCAGTACTTC.